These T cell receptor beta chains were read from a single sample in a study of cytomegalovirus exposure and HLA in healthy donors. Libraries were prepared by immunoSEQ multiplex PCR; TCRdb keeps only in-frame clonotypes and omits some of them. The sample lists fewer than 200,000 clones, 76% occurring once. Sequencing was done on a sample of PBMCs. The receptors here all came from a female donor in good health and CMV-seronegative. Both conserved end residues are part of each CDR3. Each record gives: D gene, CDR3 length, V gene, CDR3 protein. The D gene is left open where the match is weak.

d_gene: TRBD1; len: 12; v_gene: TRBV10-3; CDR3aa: CAIGTGPEKLFF
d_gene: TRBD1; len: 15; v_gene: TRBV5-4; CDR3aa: CASSDGQGSQETQYF
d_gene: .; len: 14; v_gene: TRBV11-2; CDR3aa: CASSLWDTNYGYTF
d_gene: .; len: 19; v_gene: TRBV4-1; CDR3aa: CASSQDRGAGYSGANVLTF
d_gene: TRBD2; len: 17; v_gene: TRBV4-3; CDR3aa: CASSLLAGGRMSGELFF
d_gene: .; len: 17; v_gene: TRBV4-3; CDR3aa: CASSQGDLSSGANGLTF
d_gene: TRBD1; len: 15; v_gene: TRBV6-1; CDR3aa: CASGTGGAGNSPLHF
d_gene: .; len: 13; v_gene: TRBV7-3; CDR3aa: CASSFWENSPLHF
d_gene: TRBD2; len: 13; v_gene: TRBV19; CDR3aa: CASSPRLAETQYF
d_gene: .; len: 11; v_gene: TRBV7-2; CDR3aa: CASSPGVRQYF
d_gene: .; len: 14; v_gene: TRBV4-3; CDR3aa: CASSQGQVDYGYTF
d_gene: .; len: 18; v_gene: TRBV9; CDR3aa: CASSLSQGEALGANVLTF
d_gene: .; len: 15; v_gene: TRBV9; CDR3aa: CASSVEWAANYGYTF
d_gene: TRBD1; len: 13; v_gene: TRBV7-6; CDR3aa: CASTQGAGPEQYF
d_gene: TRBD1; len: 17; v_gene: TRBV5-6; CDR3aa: CASNRDRGSATNEKLFF
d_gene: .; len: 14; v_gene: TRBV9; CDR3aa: CASSVAPAGGEQYF
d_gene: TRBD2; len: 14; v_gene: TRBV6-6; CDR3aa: CASSPPGLSYEQYF
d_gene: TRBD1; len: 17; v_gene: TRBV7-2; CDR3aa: CASSLAVLTGGRETQYF
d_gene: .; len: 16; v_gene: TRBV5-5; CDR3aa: CASKVGDITGANVLTF
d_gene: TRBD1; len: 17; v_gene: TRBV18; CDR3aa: CASSPVIRDRGQETQYF
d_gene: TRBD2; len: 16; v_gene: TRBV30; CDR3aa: CAWRKGTSGGADTQYF
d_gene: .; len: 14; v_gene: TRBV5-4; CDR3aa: CASSPQGIDSPLHF
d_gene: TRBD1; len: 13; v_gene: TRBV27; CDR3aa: CASTLRGQGEPYF
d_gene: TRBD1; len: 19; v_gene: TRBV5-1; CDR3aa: CASSLTLDRGSSGANVLTF
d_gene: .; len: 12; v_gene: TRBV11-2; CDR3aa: CASSLARYGYTF
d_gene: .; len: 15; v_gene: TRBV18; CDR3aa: CASSRSSGPGNTIYF
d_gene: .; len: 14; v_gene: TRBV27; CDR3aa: CASSLRDSSTEQYF
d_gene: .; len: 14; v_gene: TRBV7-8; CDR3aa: CASSPRLGQETQYF
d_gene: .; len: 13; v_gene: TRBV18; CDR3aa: CASSVQGTYGYTF
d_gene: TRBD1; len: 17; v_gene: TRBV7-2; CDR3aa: CASSLGQYRGRNTEAFF
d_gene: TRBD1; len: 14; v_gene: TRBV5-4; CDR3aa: CASSLNRGNNEQFF